These T cell receptor beta chains were read from a single sample in a study of T cells expressing NK-cell markers. From the 5' RACE reads, TCRdb lists one entry per CDR3 protein and no DNA. This table holds about 380,000 distinct CDR3 sequences. What was sequenced was blood T cells: a sorted CD56 or NKG2C T cell subset, CD4+ or CD8+ T cells, or bulk PBMC T cells (not recorded which). The origin of the receptors is a man aged 18-75 years in good health. CDR3s include the opening cysteine and the closing phenylalanine or tryptophan. Fields, in order: J gene, V gene, CDR3 protein.

TRBJ2-5,TRBV5-1,CASSPGDAYQETQYF
TRBJ1-2,TRBV6-5,CASSFPPWTGLYGYTF
TRBJ2-2,TRBV7-2,CASSLRAGTGGTGELFF
TRBJ2-1,TRBV6-5,CASSYHGRGSGNEQFF
TRBJ2-3,TRBV6-1,CASLGTYADTQYF
TRBJ1-1,TRBV7-9,CASSLFGRASEAFF
TRBJ2-5,TRBV3-1,CASSPQGRETQYF
TRBJ1-2,TRBV5-4,CASSLRARLNYGYTF
TRBJ2-2,TRBV13,CASSFVPTDGELFF
TRBJ1-5,TRBV7-2,CASSDGGDGHRAQHF
TRBJ2-1,TRBV3-1,CASYLSGSGNEQFF
TRBJ2-7,TRBV2,CASSEIGVTYEQYF
TRBJ2-7,TRBV10-3,CAILTSTSGGEGWYEQYF
TRBJ2-2,TRBV3-1,CASTRGNTGELFF
TRBJ1-2,TRBV9,CASSALPESNYGYTF
TRBJ2-4,TRBV7-3,CASSPRSNIQYF
TRBJ2-7,TRBV6-1,CASNNRGEGASYEQYF
TRBJ2-4,TRBV20-1,CSANRQTAKNIQYF
TRBJ2-6,TRBV25-1,CASSRGANVLTF
TRBJ1-4,TRBV7-2,CASSLVPGTNEKLFF
TRBJ1-5,TRBV23-1,CASSRWPAAQNQPQHF
TRBJ1-3,TRBV18,CASSPPTESSGNTIYF
TRBJ1-1,TRBV6-2/TRBV6-3,CASSHGGTEAFF
TRBJ2-7,TRBV6-1,CASSALRTEPPYEQYF
TRBJ1-2,TRBV6-6,CASRGGQARGYTF
TRBJ1-2,TRBV7-2,CASSLRGKGGNTF
TRBJ1-1,TRBV6-1,CASEPSRGNTEAFF
TRBJ1-1,TRBV30,CAWSAGRGYTEAFF
TRBJ2-5,TRBV28,CASSPRGNGETQYF
TRBJ2-2,TRBV28,CASSPALRLAVSGGGELFF
TRBJ1-2,TRBV5-1,CASSLGTGGYYGYTF
TRBJ1-6,TRBV5-1,CASSLEEGRSGSPLHF
TRBJ2-1,TRBV6-5,CASRRGKAGGPYNEQFF
TRBJ2-2,TRBV5-5,CASTRGGALGELFF
TRBJ2-1,TRBV11-2,CASSQDYRGEQFF
TRBJ2-1,TRBV5-5,CASSTGGRVLPGNEQFF
TRBJ2-2,TRBV6-5,CASSSRQGNTGELFF
TRBJ1-6,TRBV5-5,CASSLSGTGGNSPLHF
TRBJ1-5,TRBV7-2,CASSPRGSWDQPQHF
TRBJ2-5,TRBV9,CASSVLGQGQETQYF
TRBJ2-3,TRBV6-1,CASRDSGTAPSTDTQYF
TRBJ2-7,TRBV21-1,CASTQQPGPSYEQYF
TRBJ2-5,TRBV5-1,CASSGGAIETQYF
TRBJ1-1,TRBV5-1,CASSVGRRTEAFF
TRBJ2-3,TRBV11-2,CASRSTSGGAYGLSLTQYF
TRBJ2-7,TRBV18,CASSKPLAGGTYEQYF
TRBJ2-3,TRBV10-3,CAISSPSTSTDTQYF
TRBJ1-2,TRBV20-1,CSAPGQGNPNYGYTF
TRBJ2-7,TRBV20-1,CSAWTGQGAPQYF
TRBJ2-2,TRBV5-5,CASSLVQQNTGELFF
TRBJ2-7,TRBV10-3,CAISLLPGEQYF
TRBJ1-5,TRBV19,CASSKPAPDQPQHF
TRBJ2-7,TRBV10-3,CATRDTSSYEQYF
TRBJ2-5,TRBV6-2/TRBV6-3,CASSYLATETQYF
TRBJ2-5,TRBV5-1,CASAEIPETQYF
TRBJ1-4,TRBV12-3/TRBV12-4,CASSFGFNDEKLFF
TRBJ2-6,TRBV3-1,CASSQGTGAGANVLTF